This T cell receptor (beta chain) was obtained from a study of shared clonotypes between healthy human individuals. Sequencing used immunoSEQ multiplex PCR; TCRdb keeps in-frame clones, though not all of them. This sample has some 680,000 clones, with 73% found just once. In germline, CDR1 is SGHRS, CDR2 YFSETQ. Trimming took off 2 bases at V and 3 bases at J, with 8 bases between the two ends. CDR3 length equals 14 residues. This clonotype was sampled from a woman in her twenties or thirties in good health. The V gene is TRBV5-1, the J gene TRBJ1-4, with D uncertain. The sequenced material came from memory CD4+ T cells sorted from blood. This sample's subset: CD45RA-negative fraction. CDR3 residues: CASSFGQPNEKLFF. The DNA for the CDR3 is TGCGCCAGCAGCTTCGGTCAGCCTAATGAAAAACTGTTTTTT. The full variable domain, with the rest looked up from reference TRBV5-1 and TRBJ1-4, is KAGVTQTPRYLIKTRGQQVTLSCSPISGHRSVSWYQQTPGQGLQFLFEYFSETQRNKGNFPGRFSGRQFSNSRSEMNVSTLELGDSALYLCASSFGQPNEKLFFGSGTQLSVL.